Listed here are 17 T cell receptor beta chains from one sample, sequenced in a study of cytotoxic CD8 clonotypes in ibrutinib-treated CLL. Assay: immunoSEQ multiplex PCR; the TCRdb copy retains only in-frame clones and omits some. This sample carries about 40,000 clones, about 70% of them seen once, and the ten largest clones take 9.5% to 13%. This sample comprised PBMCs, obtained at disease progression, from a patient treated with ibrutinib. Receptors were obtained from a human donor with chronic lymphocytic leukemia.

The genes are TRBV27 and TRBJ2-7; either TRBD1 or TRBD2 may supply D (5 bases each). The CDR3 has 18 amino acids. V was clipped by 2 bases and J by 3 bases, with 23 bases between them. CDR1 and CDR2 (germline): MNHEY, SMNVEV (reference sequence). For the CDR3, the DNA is TGTGCCAGCAGTTTAGTGCCACCTGGTGGGGGTACCCTCTACGAGCAGTACTTC. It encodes CASSLVPPGGGTLYEQYF.

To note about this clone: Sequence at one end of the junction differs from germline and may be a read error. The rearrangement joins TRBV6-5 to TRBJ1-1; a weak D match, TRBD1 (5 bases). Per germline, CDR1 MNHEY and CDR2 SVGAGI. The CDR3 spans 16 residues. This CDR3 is CVSSYSPGRMNTEAFF. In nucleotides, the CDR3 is TGTGTCAGCAGTTATTCACCGGGACGGATGAACACTGAAGCTTTCTTT.

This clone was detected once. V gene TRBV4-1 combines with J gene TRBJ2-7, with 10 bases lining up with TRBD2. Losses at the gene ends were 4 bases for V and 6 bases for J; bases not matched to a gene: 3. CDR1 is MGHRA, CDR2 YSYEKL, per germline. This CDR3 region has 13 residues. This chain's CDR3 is CASSPAGGGEQYF. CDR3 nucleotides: TGCGCCAGCAGCCCAGCGGGAGGGGGCGAGCAGTACTTC.

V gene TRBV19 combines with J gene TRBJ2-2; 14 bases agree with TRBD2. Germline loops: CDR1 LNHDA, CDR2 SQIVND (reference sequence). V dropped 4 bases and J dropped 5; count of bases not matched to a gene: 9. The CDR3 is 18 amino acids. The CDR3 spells CASSTGLAGGRETGELFF. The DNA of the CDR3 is TGTGCCAGTAGTACCGGACTAGCGGGAGGTAGGGAGACCGGGGAGCTGTTTTTT.

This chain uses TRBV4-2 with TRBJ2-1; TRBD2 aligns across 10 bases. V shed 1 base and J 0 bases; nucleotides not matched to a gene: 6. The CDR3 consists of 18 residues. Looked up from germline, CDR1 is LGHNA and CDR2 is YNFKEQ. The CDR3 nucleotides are TGTGCCAGCAGCCAAGGAGGATTAGCGGGGGGCTCCTACAATGAGCAGTTCTTC. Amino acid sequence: CASSQGGLAGGSYNEQFF.

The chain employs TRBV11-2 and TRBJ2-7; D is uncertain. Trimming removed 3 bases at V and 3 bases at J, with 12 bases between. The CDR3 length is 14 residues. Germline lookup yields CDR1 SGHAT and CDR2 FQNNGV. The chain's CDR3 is CASSLGSTYYEQYF. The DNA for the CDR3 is TGTGCCAGCAGCTTGGGCTCGACATACTACGAGCAGTACTTC.

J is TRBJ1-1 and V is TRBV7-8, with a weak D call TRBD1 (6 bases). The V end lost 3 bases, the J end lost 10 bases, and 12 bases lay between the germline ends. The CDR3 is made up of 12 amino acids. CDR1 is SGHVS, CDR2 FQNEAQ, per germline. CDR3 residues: CASSFTGFAAFF. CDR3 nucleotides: TGTGCCAGCAGCTTTACAGGGTTCGCAGCTTTCTTT.

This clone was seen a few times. CDR3 residues: CASLEGGTGEQFF. The CDR3 nucleotides are TGTGCCAGCCTAGAAGGGGGTACGGGTGAGCAGTTCTTC. J is TRBJ2-1 and V is TRBV5-6; tentatively, D is TRBD1 (6 bases). V was trimmed by 7 bases and J by 9 bases, leaving 17 bases between them. The germline CDR1 and CDR2 sequences are SGHDT and YYEEEE. This CDR3 is built from 13 residues. The entire variable domain, with the rest obtained from reference TRBV5-6 and TRBJ2-1, is as follows: DAGVTQSPTHLIKTRGQQVTLRCSPKSGHDTVSWYQQALGQGPQFIFQYYEEEERQRGNFPDRFSGHQFPNYSSELNVNALLLGDSALYLCASLEGGTGEQFFGPGTRLTVL.

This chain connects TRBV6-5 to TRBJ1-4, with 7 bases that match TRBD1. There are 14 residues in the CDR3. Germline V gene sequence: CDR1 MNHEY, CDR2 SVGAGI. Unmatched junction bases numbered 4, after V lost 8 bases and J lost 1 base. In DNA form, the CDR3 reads TGTGCCAGCTCACACAGGGGAACTAATGAAAAACTGTTTTTT. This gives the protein CASSHRGTNEKLFF.

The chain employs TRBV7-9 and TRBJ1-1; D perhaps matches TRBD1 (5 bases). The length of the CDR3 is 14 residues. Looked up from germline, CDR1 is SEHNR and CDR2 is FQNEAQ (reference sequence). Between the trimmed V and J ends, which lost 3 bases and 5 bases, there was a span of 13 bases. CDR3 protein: CASSFSGGKTEAFF. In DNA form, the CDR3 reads TGTGCCAGCAGCTTTAGTGGGGGGAAAACTGAAGCTTTCTTT.

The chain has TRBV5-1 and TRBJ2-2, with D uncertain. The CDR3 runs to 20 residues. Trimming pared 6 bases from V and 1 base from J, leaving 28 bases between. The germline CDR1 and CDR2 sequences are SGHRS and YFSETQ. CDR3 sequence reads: CASNMDPWIPGPGNTGELFF. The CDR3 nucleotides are TGCGCCAGCAACATGGATCCTTGGATTCCAGGACCCGGGAACACCGGGGAGCTGTTTTTT.

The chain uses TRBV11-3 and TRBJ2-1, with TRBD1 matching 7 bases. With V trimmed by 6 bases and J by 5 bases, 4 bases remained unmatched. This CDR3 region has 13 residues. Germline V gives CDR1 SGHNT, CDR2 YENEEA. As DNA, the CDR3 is TGTGCCAGCAGTCGGGACAGACACAATGAGCAGTTCTTC. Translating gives CASSRDRHNEQFF.

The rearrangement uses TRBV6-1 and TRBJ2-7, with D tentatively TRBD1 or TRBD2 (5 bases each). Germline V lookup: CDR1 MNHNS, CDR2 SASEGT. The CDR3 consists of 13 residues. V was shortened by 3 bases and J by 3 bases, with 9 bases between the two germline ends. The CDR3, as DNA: TGTGCCAGCAGTGAGGGACCGCTCTACGAGCAGTACTTC. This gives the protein CASSEGPLYEQYF.

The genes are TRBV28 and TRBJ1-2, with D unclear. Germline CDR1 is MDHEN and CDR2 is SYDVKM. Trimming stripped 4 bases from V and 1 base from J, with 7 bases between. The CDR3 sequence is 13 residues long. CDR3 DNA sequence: TGTGCCAGCAGTTCGGACTTTAACTATGGCTACACCTTC. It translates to CASSSDFNYGYTF.

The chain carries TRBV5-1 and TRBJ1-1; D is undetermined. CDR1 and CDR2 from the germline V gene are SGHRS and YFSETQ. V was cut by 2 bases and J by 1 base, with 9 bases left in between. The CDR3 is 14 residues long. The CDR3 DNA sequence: TGCGCCAGCAGCTTACGGGAGACGAACACTGAAGCTTTCTTT. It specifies CASSLRETNTEAFF.

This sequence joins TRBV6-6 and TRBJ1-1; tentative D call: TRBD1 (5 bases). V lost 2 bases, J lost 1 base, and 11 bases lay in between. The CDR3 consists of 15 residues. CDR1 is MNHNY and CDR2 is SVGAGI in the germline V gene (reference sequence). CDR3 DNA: TGTGCCAGCAGTTACCAAGGACAAGCGAACACTGAAGCTTTCTTT. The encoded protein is CASSYQGQANTEAFF.

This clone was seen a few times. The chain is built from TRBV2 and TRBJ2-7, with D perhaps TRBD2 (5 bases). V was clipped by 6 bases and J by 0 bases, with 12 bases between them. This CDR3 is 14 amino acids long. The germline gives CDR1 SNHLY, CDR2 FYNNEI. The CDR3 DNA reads TGTGCCAGCAGGGACTCCGAGGGCTCCTACGAGCAGTACTTC. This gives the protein CASRDSEGSYEQYF. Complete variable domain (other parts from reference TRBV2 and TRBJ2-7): EPEVTQTPSHQVTQMGQEVILRCVPISNHLYFYWYRQILGQKVEFLVSFYNNEISEKSEIFDDQFSVERPDGSNFTLKIRSTKLEDSAMYFCASRDSEGSYEQYFGPGTRLTVT.